The entry below describes one T cell receptor beta chain. Its matching antigen is unknown. Germline V gene sequence: CDR1 SGHNT, CDR2 YYREEE (reference sequence). V gave up 3 bases and J gave up 4 bases; unmatched junction bases: 10. This CDR3 region has 16 residues. An immunoSEQ assay, version v3.0, was performed at survey level. The data were produced by immunoSEQ multiplex PCR, yet TCRdb's version contains in-frame clones alone and is incomplete. The table lists 26,000 or so clones, around 80% of them singletons. The sample belongs to a study of long-term antiretroviral therapy in people with HIV. Overall study: Collection dates of the earliest samples fall about a decade before the 2015 immediate-ART recommendation.

Findings of the study overall: Within the repertoire, clones expanded before ART were dominant at all time points. Diversity increased after ART yet remained lower than in transplant donor controls.

This TCR came from a young man with HIV. The starting material was unsorted PBMCs, obtained 3 years after starting antiretroviral therapy. J is TRBJ1-3 and V is TRBV5-4; 7 bases are a match to TRBD1. CDR3 in amino acids: CASSSLDRLSGNTIYF. As DNA, the CDR3 is TGTGCCAGCAGCTCTTTGGACAGGCTCTCGGGAAACACCATATATTTT.